This TCR beta chain is drawn from a study of control samples from healthy donors and cancer patients. This clone was seen once. Data came from immunoSEQ multiplex PCR; TCRdb stores just in-frame clones and leaves some out. The sample includes over 100,000 clones, approximately 90% seen only once; the top ten take roughly 1.9%. CDR1 LNHDA and CDR2 SQIVND come from the germline V gene (reference sequence). This CDR3 is built from 15 residues. V was pared by 2 bases and J by 1 base, with 9 bases between. Sequenced input: blood. The clonotype originates from a woman in her fifties or sixties in good health. This chain uses TRBV19 with TRBJ1-5, with D possibly being TRBD1 (6 bases). In DNA form, the CDR3 reads TGTGCCAGTAGTATACTACAGGGAAGCAATCAGCCCCAGCATTTT. Its translation is CASSILQGSNQPQHF.